This T cell receptor (beta chain) was profiled in a study of blood T cell repertoires in COVID-19. Whole-study context: Specimens from acute and convalescent COVID-19 originated in the United States, Italy and Spain. In each case, the material was cDNA or gDNA derived from T cells, B-cell-depleted T cells, or PBMCs.

From germline, CDR1 is MNHEY and CDR2 SVGAGI. Between the trimmed V and J ends, which lost 7 bases and 6 bases, there was a span of 15 bases. CDR3 length: 14 amino acids. Authors' processing steps: Reference gene primer amplification gave nucleated cell count estimates. Produced via immunoSEQ multiplex PCR; TCRdb's table is partial and in-frame only. The V and J calls and clone size come from that table; D and trimming were worked out from the DNA. The data show 150,000 to 200,000 clones, around 74% seen once. This receptor was identified in an older man with acute or convalescent COVID-19. Material: peripheral blood. The J gene is TRBJ1-4, the V gene TRBV6-5; possibly TRBD1 for D (5 bases). The CDR3 sequence: CASTRGGTDEKLFF. Written as DNA, the CDR3 is TGTGCCAGCACGCGGGGAGGGACGGATGAAAAACTGTTTTTT.